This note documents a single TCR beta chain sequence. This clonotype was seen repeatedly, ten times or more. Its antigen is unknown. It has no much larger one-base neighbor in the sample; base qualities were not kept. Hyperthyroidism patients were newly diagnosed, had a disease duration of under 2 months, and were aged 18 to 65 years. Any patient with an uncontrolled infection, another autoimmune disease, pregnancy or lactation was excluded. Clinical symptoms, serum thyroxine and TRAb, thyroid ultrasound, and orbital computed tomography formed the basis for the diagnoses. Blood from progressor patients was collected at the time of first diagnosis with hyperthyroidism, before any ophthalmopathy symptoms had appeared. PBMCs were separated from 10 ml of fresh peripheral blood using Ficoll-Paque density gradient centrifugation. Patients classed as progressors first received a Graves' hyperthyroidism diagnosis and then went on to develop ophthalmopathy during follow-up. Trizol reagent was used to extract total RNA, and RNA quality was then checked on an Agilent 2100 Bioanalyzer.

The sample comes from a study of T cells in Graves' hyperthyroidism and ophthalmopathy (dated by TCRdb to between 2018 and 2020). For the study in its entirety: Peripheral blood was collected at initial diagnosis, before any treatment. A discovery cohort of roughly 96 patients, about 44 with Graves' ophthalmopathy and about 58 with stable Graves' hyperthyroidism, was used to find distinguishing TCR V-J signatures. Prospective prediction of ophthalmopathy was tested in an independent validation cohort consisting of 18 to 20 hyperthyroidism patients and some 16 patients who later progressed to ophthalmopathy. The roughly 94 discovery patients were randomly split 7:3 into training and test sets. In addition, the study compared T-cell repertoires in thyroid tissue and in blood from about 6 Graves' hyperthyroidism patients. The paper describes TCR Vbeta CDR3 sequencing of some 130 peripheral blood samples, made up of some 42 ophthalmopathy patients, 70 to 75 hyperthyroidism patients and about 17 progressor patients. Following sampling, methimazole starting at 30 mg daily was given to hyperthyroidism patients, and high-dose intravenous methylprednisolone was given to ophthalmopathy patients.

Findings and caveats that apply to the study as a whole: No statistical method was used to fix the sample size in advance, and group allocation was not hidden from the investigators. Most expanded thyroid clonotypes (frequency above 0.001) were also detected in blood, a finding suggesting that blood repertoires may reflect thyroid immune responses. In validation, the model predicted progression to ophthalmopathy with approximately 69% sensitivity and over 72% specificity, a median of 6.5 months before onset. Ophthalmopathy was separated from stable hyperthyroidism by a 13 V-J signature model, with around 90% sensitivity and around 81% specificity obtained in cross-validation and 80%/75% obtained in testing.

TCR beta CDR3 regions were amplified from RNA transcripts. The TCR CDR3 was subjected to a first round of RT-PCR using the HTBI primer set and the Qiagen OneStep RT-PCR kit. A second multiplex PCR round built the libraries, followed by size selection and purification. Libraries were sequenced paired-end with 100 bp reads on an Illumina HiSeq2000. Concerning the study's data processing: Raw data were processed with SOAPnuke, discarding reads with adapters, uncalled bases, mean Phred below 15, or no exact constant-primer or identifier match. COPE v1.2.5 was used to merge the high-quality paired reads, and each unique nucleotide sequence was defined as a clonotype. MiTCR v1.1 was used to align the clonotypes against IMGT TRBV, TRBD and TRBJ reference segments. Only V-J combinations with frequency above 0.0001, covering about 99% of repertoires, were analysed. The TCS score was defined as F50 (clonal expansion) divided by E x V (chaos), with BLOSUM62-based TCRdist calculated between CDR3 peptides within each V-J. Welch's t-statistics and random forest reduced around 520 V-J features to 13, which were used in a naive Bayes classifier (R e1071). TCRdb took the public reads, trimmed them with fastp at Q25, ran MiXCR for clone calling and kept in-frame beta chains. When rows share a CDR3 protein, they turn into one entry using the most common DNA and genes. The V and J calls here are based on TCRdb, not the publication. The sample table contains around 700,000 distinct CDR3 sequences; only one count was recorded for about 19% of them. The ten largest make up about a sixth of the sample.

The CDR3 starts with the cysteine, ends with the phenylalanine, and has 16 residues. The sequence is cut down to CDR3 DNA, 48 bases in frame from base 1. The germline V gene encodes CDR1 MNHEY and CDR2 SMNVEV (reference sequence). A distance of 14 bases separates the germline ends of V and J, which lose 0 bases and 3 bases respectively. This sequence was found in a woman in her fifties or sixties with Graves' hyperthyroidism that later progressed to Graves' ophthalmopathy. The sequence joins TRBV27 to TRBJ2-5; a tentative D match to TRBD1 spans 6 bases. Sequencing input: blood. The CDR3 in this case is CASSLSGQGLKETQYF. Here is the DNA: TGTGCCAGCAGTTTATCCGGGCAGGGGCTTAAAGAGACCCAGTACTTC.